The clone carrying this TCR beta chain was observed once. As yet, its antigen is unknown. Researchers used the Oncomine TCR Beta short-read assay to sequence DNA from cultured CD4+ T cells. TCRdb reprocessed the PCR reads with MiXCR, giving one entry per CDR3 protein. The sample includes some 13,000 distinct CDR3 sequences, approximately 74% of them seen just once. Treatment specified: roughly ten-day PBMC culture with coronavirus spike peptide pools or control peptides (ViraFEST assay). ViraFEST used peptide pools to expand antigen-specific T cells before TCR sequencing. V dropped 3 bases and J dropped 3 bases, with 12 bases sitting between them. The CDR3 consists of 14 residues. This sample was included in a study of vaccination and CD4 T cells after COVID-19. Study-wide context: Each control was exposed to a CEFX pool, an HIV-1 Nef pool, or no peptide at all.

Study-wide points: Post-vaccination reactive clonotypes (median around 40) did not differ significantly from post-infection (approximately 23). The study found that a median about 90% of reactive clones in convalescent patients appeared only post-vaccination.

The sequencing sample was made of CD4+ T cells from blood, cultured in vitro. The chain has TRBV12-3 or TRBV12-4 and TRBJ2-7; D perhaps matches TRBD1 (6 bases). The receptor was isolated from a human donor who had recovered from COVID-19. The CDR3 region is CASSLSTGNYEQYF. CDR3 sequence (DNA): TGTGCCAGCAGTTTGTCGACAGGCAACTACGAGCAGTACTTC.